This T cell receptor (beta chain) is drawn from a study of shared clonotypes between healthy human individuals. Nashville, Tennessee was home to all donors, each a Caucasian adult. Sequencing was performed on unsorted PBMC DNA using ten immunoSEQ deep assay plates. The table came from immunoSEQ multiplex PCR; TCRdb's copy has only in-frame clones and leaves some out. In the table there are about 490,000 clones, around 78% of which are singletons. This CDR3 region has 16 residues. The germline gives CDR1 SGHTA, CDR2 FQGTGA. Trimming removed 5 bases at V and 2 bases at J, with 16 bases between. Sequenced sample: PBMCs. This receptor was identified in a woman in her forties in good health. Some clones in this sample may be carry-over from other donors' samples. The chain recombines TRBV7-3 with TRBJ2-1; the D is unclear. The CDR3, as DNA: TGTGCCAGCAGCGTCAACCCAGGAGCGACCTACAATGAGCAGTTCTTC. Its translation is CASSVNPGATYNEQFF.